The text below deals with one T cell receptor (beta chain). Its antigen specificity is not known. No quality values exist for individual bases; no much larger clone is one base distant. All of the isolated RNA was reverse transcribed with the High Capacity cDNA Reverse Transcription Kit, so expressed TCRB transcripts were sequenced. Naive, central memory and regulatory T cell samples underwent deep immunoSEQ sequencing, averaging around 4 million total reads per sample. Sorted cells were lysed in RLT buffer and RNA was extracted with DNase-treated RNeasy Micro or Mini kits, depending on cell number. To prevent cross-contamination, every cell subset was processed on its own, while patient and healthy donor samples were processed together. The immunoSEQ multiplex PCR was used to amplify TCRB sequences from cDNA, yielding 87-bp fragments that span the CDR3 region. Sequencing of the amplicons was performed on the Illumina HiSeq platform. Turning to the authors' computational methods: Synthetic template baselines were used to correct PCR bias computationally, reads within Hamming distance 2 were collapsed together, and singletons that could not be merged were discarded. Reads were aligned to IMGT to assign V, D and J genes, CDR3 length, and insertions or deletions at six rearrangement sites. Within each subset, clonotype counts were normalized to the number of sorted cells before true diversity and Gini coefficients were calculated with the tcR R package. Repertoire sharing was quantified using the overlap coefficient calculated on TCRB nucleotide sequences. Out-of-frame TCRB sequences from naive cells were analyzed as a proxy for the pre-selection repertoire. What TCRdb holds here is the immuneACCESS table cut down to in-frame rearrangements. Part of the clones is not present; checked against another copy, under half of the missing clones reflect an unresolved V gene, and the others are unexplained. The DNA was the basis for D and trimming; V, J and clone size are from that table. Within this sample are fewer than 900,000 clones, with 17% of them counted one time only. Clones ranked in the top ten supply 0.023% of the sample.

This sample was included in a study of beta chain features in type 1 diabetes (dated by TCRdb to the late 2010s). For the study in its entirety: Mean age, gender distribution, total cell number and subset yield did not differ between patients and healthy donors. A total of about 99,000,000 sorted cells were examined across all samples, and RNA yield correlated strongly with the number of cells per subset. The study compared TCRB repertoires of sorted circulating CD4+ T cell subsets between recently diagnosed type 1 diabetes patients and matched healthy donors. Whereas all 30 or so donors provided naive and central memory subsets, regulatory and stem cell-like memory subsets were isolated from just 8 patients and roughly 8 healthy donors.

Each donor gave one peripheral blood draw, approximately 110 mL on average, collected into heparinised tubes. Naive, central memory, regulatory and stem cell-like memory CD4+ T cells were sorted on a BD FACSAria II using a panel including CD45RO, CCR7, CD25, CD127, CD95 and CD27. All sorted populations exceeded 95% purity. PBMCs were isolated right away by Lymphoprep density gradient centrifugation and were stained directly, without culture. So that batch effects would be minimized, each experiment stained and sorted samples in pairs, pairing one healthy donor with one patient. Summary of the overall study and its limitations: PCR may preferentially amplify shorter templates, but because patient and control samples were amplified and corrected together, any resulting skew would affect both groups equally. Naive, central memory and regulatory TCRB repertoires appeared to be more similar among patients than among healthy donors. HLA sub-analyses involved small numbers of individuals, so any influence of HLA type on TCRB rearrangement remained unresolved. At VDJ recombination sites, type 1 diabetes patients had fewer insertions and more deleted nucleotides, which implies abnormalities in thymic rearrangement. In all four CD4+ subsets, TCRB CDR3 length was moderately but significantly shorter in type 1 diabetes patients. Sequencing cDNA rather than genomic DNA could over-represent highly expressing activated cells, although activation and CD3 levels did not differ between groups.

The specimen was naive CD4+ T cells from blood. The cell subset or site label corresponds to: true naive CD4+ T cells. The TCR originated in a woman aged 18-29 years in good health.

The nucleotide sequence reads as follows: TGTGCCATCGGAAGGTGGACTGAAGCTTTCTTT. This translates into CAIGRWTEAFF. The sequence joins TRBV10-3 to TRBJ1-1; a confident D gene designation cannot be given. CDR1 and CDR2, looked up from the germline V gene, are ENHRY and SYGVKD. Counted from cysteine to phenylalanine, this CDR3 has 11 amino acids. The read is trimmed to its CDR3 DNA, 33 bases read in frame from base 1. The trim is 8 bases for V and 5 bases for J, with a gap of 9 bases between the germline ends.